Listed here are 32 T cell receptor beta chains from one sample, sequenced in a study of cytomegalovirus exposure and HLA in healthy donors. The PCR was carried out with 60 Vbeta primers and 13 Jbeta primers. The method was immunoSEQ multiplex PCR; TCRdb's version includes in-frame clones alone and lacks a portion of them. Seen here are about 150,000 clones, around 84% observed once, and the top ten hold around 5.6%. Sequenced sample: PBMCs. These receptors originate from a woman aged 40 to 50 in good health and CMV-seropositive.

The chain is built from TRBV7-8 and TRBJ1-4; the D gene is possibly TRBD1 (6 bases). Trimming removed 6 bases at V and 12 bases at J, with 17 bases between. This CDR3 contains 13 residues. Germline loops: CDR1 SGHVS, CDR2 FQNEAQ. The CDR3 coding sequence is TGTGCCAGCAGACAGCCTGGCAGGGGAGAACTGTTTTTT. It specifies CASRQPGRGELFF.

The rearrangement uses TRBV11-2 and TRBJ2-7, with a tentative D call TRBD2 (6 bases). Germline V gives CDR1 SGHAT, CDR2 FQNNGV. Between the trimmed V and J ends, which lost 1 base and 2 bases, there was a span of 9 bases. The CDR3 is 14 amino acids. The CDR3 spells CASSLGRGPYEQYF. DNA of the CDR3: TGTGCCAGCAGCTTAGGGCGGGGTCCCTACGAGCAGTACTTC.

The V call is TRBV19, the J call TRBJ1-5; D remains ambiguous. V gave up 7 bases and J gave up 4 bases, with 14 bases separating them. The CDR3 sequence is 14 residues long. From germline, CDR1 is LNHDA and CDR2 SQIVND (reference sequence). The DNA of the CDR3 is TGTGCCAGTACCCCCGGGAAAGAGAATCAGCCCCAGCATTTT. Translated, it gives CASTPGKENQPQHF.

Only one count was recorded for this clone. This rearrangement joins TRBV11-2 to TRBJ1-5; D not certain. V was shortened by 1 base and J by 1 base, with 8 bases between the two germline ends. The CDR3 is 15 amino acids. CDR1 and CDR2 (germline): SGHAT, FQNNGV. CDR3 protein: CASSLGAGSNQPQHF. The CDR3 bases are TGTGCCAGCAGCTTAGGGGCGGGAAGCAATCAGCCCCAGCATTTT.

The chain recombines TRBV19 with TRBJ2-7, with 7 bases that match TRBD1. V was pared by 4 bases and J by 6 bases, with 6 bases of the junction left unmatched. Germline V CDR1 and CDR2: LNHDA, SQIVND (reference sequence). The CDR3 consists of 13 residues. CDR3 residues: CASSTEGASEQYF. CDR3 DNA: TGTGCCAGTAGTACCGAGGGGGCGAGCGAGCAGTACTTC.

This chain links TRBV7-2 with TRBJ1-1; tentatively, D is TRBD1 (6 bases). Looked up from germline, CDR1 is SGHTA and CDR2 is FQGNSA. Trimming left V 3 bases short and J 0 bases short, with 11 bases between. The CDR3 consists of 15 residues. CDR3 DNA sequence: TGTGCCAGCAGCTTCTACAGGGTAATGAACACTGAAGCTTTCTTT. Translating gives CASSFYRVMNTEAFF.

CDR3 coding DNA: TGTGCCAGCAGCTCTTCCGGGACAGGGAATGAAAAACTGTTTTTT. It is translated as CASSSSGTGNEKLFF. This chain connects TRBV28 to TRBJ1-4, with 9 bases identical to TRBD1. The germline CDR1 and CDR2 sequences are MDHEN and SYDVKM. V trimming: 6 bases; J trimming: 5 bases; junction bases outside the gene matches: 7. The CDR3 is 15 amino acids. Full variable domain (outside the CDR3, taken from reference TRBV28 and TRBJ1-4): DVKVTQSSRYLVKRTGEKVFLECVQDMDHENMFWYRQDPGLGLRLIYFSYDVKMKEKGDIPEGYSVSREKKERFSLILESASTNQTSMYLCASSSSGTGNEKLFFGSGTQLSVL.

V is TRBV2 and J is TRBJ2-5; 9 bases agree with TRBD2. V gave up 6 bases and J gave up 5 bases; unmatched junction bases: 10. This CDR3 has 15 residues. Per the germline V gene, CDR1 is SNHLY and CDR2 is FYNNEI. This CDR3 reads CASRGNSGSRETQYF. The CDR3 DNA follows: TGTGCCAGCAGGGGAAATAGCGGGAGTAGGGAGACCCAGTACTTC. Supplemented by reference TRBV2 and TRBJ2-5, the full variable domain reads EPEVTQTPSHQVTQMGQEVILRCVPISNHLYFYWYRQILGQKVEFLVSFYNNEISEKSEIFDDQFSVERPDGSNFTLKIRSTKLEDSAMYFCASRGNSGSRETQYFGPGTRLLVL.

The V call is TRBV19, the J call TRBJ1-2, with 8 bases lining up with TRBD1. Germline loops: CDR1 LNHDA, CDR2 SQIVND (reference sequence). CDR3 size: 15 residues. The junction had 11 bases not matched to a gene; V was cut back by 5 bases and J by 6 bases. The CDR3 DNA reads TGTGCCAGTAGTTTGACAGGGGAGCATGGTCATGGCTACACCTTC. Amino acid sequence: CASSLTGEHGHGYTF.

The V and J genes are TRBV7-9 and TRBJ1-1; D not certain. V dropped 0 bases and J dropped 8 bases, with 13 bases sitting between them. CDR1 and CDR2 (germline): SEHNR, FQNEAQ (reference sequence). The CDR3 length is 14 residues. CDR3 in amino acids: CASSLAEGKGEAFF. In DNA form, the CDR3 reads TGTGCCAGCAGCTTAGCGGAGGGAAAGGGAGAAGCTTTCTTT.

This sequence joins TRBV7-6 and TRBJ2-1, with 10 bases aligning to TRBD2. Germline loops: CDR1 SGHVS, CDR2 FNYEAQ. V shed 4 bases and J 6 bases; nucleotides not matched to a gene: 6. CDR3 length equals 15 residues. CDR3 sequence: CASSSGTSAFNEQFF. As DNA, the CDR3 is TGTGCCAGCAGCTCCGGGACTAGCGCCTTCAATGAGCAGTTCTTC.

This sequence joins TRBV5-1 and TRBJ2-7, with D perhaps matching TRBD2 (5 bases). Germline V gene sequence: CDR1 SGHRS, CDR2 YFSETQ. Trimming stripped 4 bases from V and 3 bases from J, with 14 bases between. CDR3 length: 14 amino acids. The CDR3, as DNA: TGCGCCAGCAGCGGCCGGGAAAGACACTACGAGCAGTACTTC. Amino acid sequence: CASSGRERHYEQYF.

The rearrangement uses TRBV7-9 and TRBJ2-3, with 13 positions matching TRBD2. The CDR3 loop spans 17 amino acids. V lost 5 bases, J lost 7 bases, and 12 bases stayed unmatched. CDR1 is SEHNR and CDR2 is FQNEAQ in the germline V gene (reference sequence). The CDR3 nucleotides read TGTGCCAGCAGCCCGGGGAGACTAGCGGGAGGTACGAATACGCAGTATTTT. It codes for CASSPGRLAGGTNTQYF.

The J gene is TRBJ1-2, the V gene TRBV30; TRBD1 is a possible D gene (5 bases). The CDR3 covers 13 residues. The V gene lost 1 base and the J gene lost 4 bases, with 10 bases spanning the gap. Germline lookup yields CDR1 GTSNPN and CDR2 SVGIG (reference sequence). CDR3 protein: CAWSDQGPYGYTF. The CDR3 coding sequence is TGTGCCTGGAGTGACCAGGGCCCCTATGGCTACACCTTC.

This chain links TRBV29-1 with TRBJ2-7, with 12 bases that match TRBD2. V lost 7 bases to trimming and J lost 2 bases; unmatched junction nucleotides: 3. Germline CDR1 SQVTM, CDR2 ANQGSEA. CDR3 size: 13 residues. Here the CDR3 DNA reads TGCAGCGCCGCTAGCGGGAGGGCCTACGAGCAGTACTTC. Its protein product is CSAASGRAYEQYF.

This rearrangement joins TRBV28 to TRBJ1-1; 12 bases agree with TRBD1. V lost 4 bases, J lost 3 bases, and 6 bases stayed unmatched. CDR3 length equals 16 residues. Germline V CDR1 and CDR2: MDHEN, SYDVKM. The CDR3 DNA reads as TGTGCCAGCAGTTCCGGGACAGGGGGCTCCGACACTGAAGCTTTCTTT. Translation gives CASSSGTGGSDTEAFF.

J is TRBJ1-4 and V is TRBV5-6; the match to TRBD1 covers 11 bases. Germline V gene data show CDR1 as SGHDT and CDR2 as YYEEEE. Unmatched junction bases numbered 9, after V lost 4 bases and J lost 7 bases. The CDR3 has 16 amino acids. DNA for the CDR3: TGTGCCAGCAGCGTACGTGCCGGGACAGGGGGTGAAAAACTGTTTTTT. Translation: CASSVRAGTGGEKLFF.

A remark on this clone: One end of the junction fails to match germline, which may point to a read error. The rearrangement uses TRBV28 and TRBJ1-3; D unresolved. The CDR3 is 12 amino acids. Germline CDR1 reads MDHEN; CDR2 reads SYDVKM. As DNA, the CDR3 is TGTGCCAGCAGTTCCCCCAGGCTCCTGATGAATTTT. Its translation: CASSSPRLLMNF.

In this sample, this clone turned up a few times. This chain connects TRBV5-1 to TRBJ2-5, with 7 bases aligning to TRBD1. TRBJ2-7 explains the end of the DNA better; the J call may be wrong. This CDR3 has 15 amino acids. Germline V CDR1 and CDR2: SGHRS, YFSETQ. DNA of the CDR3: TGCGCCAGCAGCTTGGGTGACAGGGTAGGCTACGAGCAGTACTTC. Amino acids: CASSLGDRVGYEQYF.

The chain uses TRBV6-5 and TRBJ2-1; D gene ambiguous. The germline V gene encodes CDR1 MNHEY and CDR2 SVGAGI. CDR3 length equals 12 residues. Trimming took 8 bases from V and 6 from J, leaving 11 bases between them. The CDR3 spells CASSFSGNEQFF. The CDR3 DNA reads as TGTGCCAGCTCCTTTTCGGGCAATGAGCAGTTCTTC.

The count of this clone is one. This rearrangement joins TRBV19 to TRBJ1-1, with a tentative D call TRBD1 (6 bases). Germline CDR1 and CDR2: LNHDA and SQIVND (reference sequence). V was cut by 1 base and J by 4 bases, with 13 bases left in between. The length of the CDR3 is 15 residues. The CDR3 DNA follows: TGTGCCAGTAGTATAGGAGGGGCCAGGGGCACTGAAGCTTTCTTT. It yields the protein CASSIGGARGTEAFF.

The chain uses TRBV15 and TRBJ1-2, with D possibly TRBD1 on 6 matching bases. Germline V gene lookup returns CDR1 LNHNV and CDR2 YYDKDF (reference sequence). CDR3 length: 15 residues. The V end was cut by 0 bases, the J end by 2 bases, with 10 bases between. The CDR3 loop is CATSRDRGANYGYTF. DNA of the CDR3: TGTGCCACCAGCAGAGATCGGGGGGCGAACTATGGCTACACCTTC.

Concerning this clone itself: Within the sample, other DNA sequences also encode this same CDR3. The rearrangement links TRBV18 to TRBJ2-5; no definite D call. This CDR3 is built from 13 residues. Germline V gene lookup returns CDR1 KGHSH and CDR2 LQKENI. The ends were cut back, 2 bases at V and 2 bases at J, with 6 bases in the middle. CDR3 residues: CASSPGLQETQYF. Written as DNA, the CDR3 is TGTGCCAGCTCACCAGGCCTGCAAGAGACCCAGTACTTC.

The chain couples TRBV14 to TRBJ2-3, with 7 bases lining up with TRBD2. J lost 11 bases, V lost 2 bases, and 4 bases had no gene match. The CDR3 has 12 residues. Germline CDR1 reads SGHDN; CDR2 reads FVKESK. CDR3 loop: CASSQIGGGQYF. For the CDR3, the DNA is TGTGCCAGCAGCCAAATCGGCGGGGGGCAGTATTTT.

The J gene is TRBJ2-1, the V gene TRBV7-3; 9 bases are shared with TRBD1. The CDR3 has 15 residues. The trim removed 5 bases at V and 4 bases at J, leaving 6 bases unmatched. Germline loops: CDR1 SGHTA, CDR2 FQGTGA. Written as DNA, the CDR3 is TGTGCCAGCAGCCCCCGGGACAGGGATTACAATGAGCAGTTCTTC. It codes for CASSPRDRDYNEQFF.

This chain links TRBV21-1 with TRBJ1-5; whether TRBD1, the table's D call, matches the DNA was not checked. TRBV21-1 is marked as a pseudogene. The CDR3 loop spans 13 amino acids. CDR3 bases: TGTGCCAGCACCCAGGGGCAAGATCAGCCCCAGCATTTT. It codes for CASTQGQDQPQHF.

The rearrangement uses TRBV9 and TRBJ2-6; the match to TRBD2 covers 9 bases. The CDR3 contains 17 residues. Trimming cost V 4 bases and J 3 bases; bases outside gene matches: 8. Germline V CDR1 and CDR2: SGDLS, YYNGEE. As DNA, the CDR3 is TGTGCCAGCAGCCAATATAGCGGGAGTGGTGGGGCCAACGTCCTGACTTTC. Amino acid sequence: CASSQYSGSGGANVLTF.

The chain joins TRBV5-4 to TRBJ2-1, with D perhaps matching TRBD2 (5 bases). Trimming left V 0 bases short and J 6 bases short, with 13 bases between. The CDR3 consists of 15 residues. The germline CDR1 and CDR2 sequences are SGHNT and YYREEE (reference sequence). The CDR3 nucleotides read TGTGCCAGCAGCTTGGAGGCTAGCAGGAGCAATGAGCAGTTCTTC. Its protein is CASSLEASRSNEQFF.

The genes are TRBV19 and TRBJ2-7, with 10 bases matching TRBD1. The CDR3 is 15 residues long. The ends lost 4 bases at V and 5 bases at J; junction bases unmatched: 8. CDR1 and CDR2 (germline): LNHDA, SQIVND (reference sequence). The CDR3 region has the DNA TGTGCCAGTAGTACACCGGGACAGGGGACCAACGAGCAGTACTTC. Translating it yields CASSTPGQGTNEQYF.

This clone has a single count. This sequence joins TRBV5-1 and TRBJ2-1, with 12 bases matching TRBD2. The germline V gene has CDR1 SGHRS and CDR2 YFSETQ. The V segment lost 4 bases and the J segment 6 bases; nucleotides outside the gene matches: 8. The CDR3 sequence is 16 residues long. In DNA form, the CDR3 reads TGCGCCAGCAGCCCCCTAGCGGGAGGGCCGGGCAATGAGCAGTTCTTC. Translated: CASSPLAGGPGNEQFF.

V and J are TRBV7-9 and TRBJ2-4, with 12 positions matching TRBD2. V trimming: 5 bases; J trimming: 6 bases; junction bases outside the gene matches: 8. CDR1 SEHNR and CDR2 FQNEAQ come from the germline V gene (reference sequence). This CDR3 is built from 16 residues. The CDR3 DNA reads TGTGCCAGCAGCCAACGGACTAGCGGGATGGGAAACATTCAGTACTTC. Its translation: CASSQRTSGMGNIQYF.

The rearrangement joins TRBV27 to TRBJ2-7, with D perhaps matching TRBD2 (5 bases). CDR1 is MNHEY and CDR2 is SMNVEV in the germline V gene (reference sequence). V was trimmed by 6 bases and J by 1 base, leaving 13 bases between them. The CDR3 is made up of 14 amino acids. In nucleotides, the CDR3 is TGTGCCAGCAGCCCCCGTGTAGCGTCCTACGAGCAGTACTTC. Its translation is CASSPRVASYEQYF.